A single sample gave rise to the 29 T cell receptor beta chains below, sequenced in a study of molecular identifiers for immune sequencing clone quantification. TCRdb passed the PCR reads through MiXCR, listing each CDR3 protein once. Of over 600,000 distinct CDR3 sequences listed, just under 20% are singletons. The specimen was naive CD8+ T cells from blood, with Jurkat cell RNA spiked in. The subset was: FACS-sorted CD8+CD4-CCR7+CD45RA+ naive T cells. Source of these receptors: a human donor in good health. Some libraries in this study had Jurkat cell RNA spiked in.

This clonotype was found a few times. The CDR3 loop reads CASSQDLGVIQFF. The CDR3 coding sequence is TGCGCCAGCAGCCAAGATTTGGGGGTAATTCAGTTCTTC. The rearrangement joins TRBV4-3 to TRBJ2-1, with D perhaps being TRBD1 or TRBD2 (5 bases each). Trimming shortened V by 0 bases and J by 13 bases, and 13 bases separated the two germline ends. This CDR3 region has 13 residues. Germline CDR1 LGHNA, CDR2 YSLEER.

Ten or more counts support this clonotype. The rearrangement links TRBV29-1 to TRBJ2-7, with 10 bases matching TRBD2. CDR1 is SQVTM, CDR2 ANQGSEA, per germline. V lost 2 bases, J lost 0 bases, and 7 bases stayed unmatched. CDR3 length: 16 residues. The CDR3 loop is CSVEIGAGGLSYEQYF. The CDR3 DNA reads TGCAGCGTTGAAATCGGAGCGGGAGGGCTCTCCTACGAGCAGTACTTC.

This clonotype was observed once. V usage is TRBV7-8 and J usage is TRBJ1-4, with TRBD1 matching over 7 bases. From germline, CDR1 is SGHVS and CDR2 FQNEAQ. V trimming: 6 bases; J trimming: 6 bases; junction bases outside the gene matches: 7. There are 14 residues in the CDR3. CDR3 sequence: CASSDRVADEKLFF. DNA for the CDR3: TGTGCCAGCAGTGACAGGGTGGCAGATGAAAAACTGTTTTTT.

This clonotype was observed at least ten times. V is TRBV7-6 and J is TRBJ1-3, with a weak D call TRBD1 (5 bases). The V end lost 5 bases, the J end lost 0 bases, and 14 bases lay between the germline ends. This CDR3 is built from 16 residues. Per germline, CDR1 SGHVS and CDR2 FNYEAQ. Here the CDR3 reads CASSPGLPVSGNTIYF. As DNA, the CDR3 is TGTGCCAGCAGCCCGGGACTTCCAGTCTCTGGAAACACCATATATTTT.

About this clonotype itself: Compared with germline, one end of the junction differs, possibly owing to a read error. The J gene is TRBJ2-3, the V gene TRBV12-3 or TRBV12-4; 7 bases are a match to TRBD2. The CDR3 covers 18 residues. CDR3 coding DNA: TGTGCCAGCAGTTTACGAGCTACGGAGCGGGGTAGCACAGGTACGCAGTATTTT. Translation gives CASSLRATERGSTGTQYF.

This clonotype was detected ten times or more. V and J are TRBV7-9 and TRBJ2-7, with D unresolved. The V end was cut by 5 bases, the J end by 3 bases, with 8 bases between. This CDR3 contains 12 residues. Germline V gives CDR1 SEHNR, CDR2 FQNEAQ (reference sequence). The CDR3 DNA sequence: TGTGCCAGCAGCACTATCAACTACGAGCAGTACTTC. Protein sequence: CASSTINYEQYF.

Concerning this clonotype: It may be a read error: a sequence one base away is much more abundant. The chain couples TRBV30 to TRBJ2-7; unclear D gene. Germline CDR1 GTSNPN, CDR2 SVGIG (reference sequence). Trimming removed 5 bases at V and 0 bases at J, with 11 bases between. The CDR3 is made up of 13 amino acids. CDR3 region: CAWAGVTSYEQYF. In DNA form, the CDR3 reads TGTGCCTGGGCTGGAGTTACCTCCTACGAGCAGTACTTC.

Comment on this clonotype: A much more abundant neighbour one base away suggests this may be a read error. The chain uses TRBV25-1 and TRBJ2-5, with unresolved D. The CDR3 runs 14 residues. Germline assignment: CDR1 MGHDK and CDR2 SYGVNS. The CDR3 nucleotides are TGTGCCGGCAGTGAATTTCTAGGCCTAGAGACCCAGTACTTC. Its protein is CAGSEFLGLETQYF. Together with reference TRBV25-1 and TRBJ2-5, the CDR3 gives the full variable domain: EADIYQTPRYLVIGTGKKITLECSQTMGHDKMYWYQQDPGMELHLIHYSYGVNSTEKGDLSSESTVSRIRTEHFPLTLESARPSHTSQYLCAGSEFLGLETQYFGPGTRLLVL.

This clonotype was seen a few times. The chain carries TRBV20-1 and TRBJ2-1; D ambiguous. This CDR3 contains 16 residues. Looked up from germline, CDR1 is DFQATT and CDR2 is SNEGSKA (reference sequence). V lost 0 bases, J lost 0 bases, and 12 bases lay in between. DNA of the CDR3: TGCAGTGCTAGAGATAAGTCCGTGAGCTCCTACAATGAGCAGTTCTTC. Its protein is CSARDKSVSSYNEQFF.

This clonotype was seen many times. This chain links TRBV9 with TRBJ2-1, with 7 bases identical to TRBD1. V trimming: 2 bases; J trimming: 0 bases; junction bases outside the gene matches: 2. The CDR3 consists of 15 residues. Germline loops: CDR1 SGDLS, CDR2 YYNGEE. CDR3 loop: CASSVGQSSYNEQFF. The CDR3 nucleotides read TGTGCCAGCAGCGTGGGACAGAGCTCCTACAATGAGCAGTTCTTC.

This clonotype has ten or more counts. CDR3 coding DNA: TGTGCCAGCAGTTTACTGGGACAGAATCAGCCCCAGCATTTT. It codes for CASSLLGQNQPQHF. The chain is built from TRBV27 and TRBJ1-5, with 7 bases lining up with TRBD1. The CDR3 has 14 residues. J was trimmed by 4 bases and V by 2 bases; bases with no gene match: 2. CDR1 is MNHEY, CDR2 SMNVEV, per germline (reference sequence).

This clonotype appeared a few times. Since the CDR3 does not end with the conserved phenylalanine or tryptophan, this likely comes from a read error. The rearrangement uses TRBV9 and TRBJ1-1; 7 nucleotides match TRBD1. The CDR3 is 13 amino acids. V shed 4 bases and J 4 bases; nucleotides not matched to a gene: 4. CDR1 SGDLS and CDR2 YYNGEE come from the germline V gene. The CDR3 protein is CASSTGVGTEAFL. The CDR3 region has the DNA TGTGCCAGCAGCACAGGGGTGGGCACTGAAGCTTTCCTT.

Many counts were recorded for this clonotype. This chain joins TRBV5-8 and TRBJ2-3; tentative D call: TRBD2 (5 bases). V dropped 6 bases and J dropped 6 bases, with 26 bases sitting between them. Germline V gene lookup returns CDR1 SGHTS and CDR2 YDEGEE. The CDR3 is made up of 17 amino acids. CDR3 in DNA: TGTGCCAGCAACCTCCCTTACGACGGGCTAGCTTCGGATACGCAGTATTTT. Translation: CASNLPYDGLASDTQYF.

As regards this clonotype: A much larger clone differs from this one at a single base, so this may be a read error. The V and J genes are TRBV9 and TRBJ1-1; D is ambiguous. Germline CDR1 is SGDLS and CDR2 is YYNGEE. This CDR3 contains 13 residues. The CDR3 loop is CASGVESNTEAFF. Here the CDR3 DNA reads TGTGCCAGCGGCGTAGAGTCTAACACTGAAGCTTTCTTT.

This clonotype was seen at least ten times. The J gene is TRBJ1-4, the V gene TRBV12-5; no definite D call. The CDR3 is made up of 17 amino acids. Germline V lookup: CDR1 LGHNT, CDR2 FRNRAP. The V gene lost 1 base and the J gene lost 0 bases, with 12 bases spanning the gap. CDR3 region: CASGLDNRDATNEKLFF. CDR3 DNA sequence: TGTGCTAGTGGTTTGGATAACAGAGACGCAACTAATGAAAAACTGTTTTTT. Full variable domain (rest looked up from reference TRBV12-5 and TRBJ1-4): DARVTQTPRHKVTEMGQEVTMRCQPILGHNTVFWYRQTMMQGLELLAYFRNRAPLDDSGMPKDRFSAEMPDATLATLKIQPSEPRDSAVYFCASGLDNRDATNEKLFFGSGTQLSVL.

This chain uses TRBV7-9 with TRBJ2-7, with D possibly being TRBD1 or TRBD2 (6 bases each). Per the germline V gene, CDR1 is SEHNR and CDR2 is FQNEAQ (reference sequence). This CDR3 contains 14 residues. Trimming shortened V by 2 bases and J by 3 bases, and 11 bases separated the two germline ends. CDR3 bases: TGTGCCAGCAGCTTAACGGGGGCGCGCTACGAGCAGTACTTC. It specifies CASSLTGARYEQYF.

This clonotype was detected ten times or more. V gene TRBV20-1 combines with J gene TRBJ1-5; possibly TRBD1 for D (6 bases). The V end was cut by 0 bases, the J end by 1 base, with 13 bases between. There are 16 residues in the CDR3. CDR1 is DFQATT, CDR2 SNEGSKA, per germline (reference sequence). DNA for the CDR3: TGCAGTGCTAGAGATAACAGGGACTACAGCAATCAGCCCCAGCATTTT. It encodes CSARDNRDYSNQPQHF.

This clonotype was found many times. The chain combines TRBV12-3 or TRBV12-4 with TRBJ2-3; 11 nucleotides match TRBD2. The V gene end was trimmed by 6 bases and the J gene end by 2 bases; junction bases not matched to a gene: 7. The CDR3 has 16 amino acids. The CDR3 bases are TGTGCCAGCAGGCCCCGACTAGCGGGGCCCACAGATACGCAGTATTTT. It yields the protein CASRPRLAGPTDTQYF.

This clonotype was observed many times. J is TRBJ2-7 and V is TRBV7-9; D not resolved. CDR3 length: 14 amino acids. Per the germline V gene, CDR1 is SEHNR and CDR2 is FQNEAQ (reference sequence). V shed 6 bases and J shed 3 bases, with 15 bases lying between them. CDR3 sequence (DNA): TGTGCCAGCAGGTTCGAGAACTATGACTACGAGCAGTACTTC. Translated, it gives CASRFENYDYEQYF.

Concerning this clonotype: This may be a read error, as it is one base from a much larger clone. No DNA is shown, since the ends of the CDR3 on it are uncertain; the CDR3 is the one TCRdb lists. The CDR3 is CASSEVGFGNTEALF. The V and J genes are TRBV6-1 and TRBJ1-1. The CDR3 contains 15 residues when both ends are counted. Germline loops: CDR1 MNHNS, CDR2 SASEGT.

This clonotype was seen a handful of times. The chain joins TRBV4-3 to TRBJ2-7; a weak D match, TRBD2 (5 bases). The V and J ends lost 0 bases and 1 base respectively, with 10 bases between them. There are 15 residues in the CDR3. CDR1 and CDR2 (germline): LGHNA, YSLEER. The DNA for the CDR3 is TGCGCCAGCAGCCAAGATAGGCGGGTTTCCTACGAGCAGTACTTC. It codes for CASSQDRRVSYEQYF.

This chain connects TRBV7-6 to TRBJ2-2, with D hard to call. The V end lost 2 bases, the J end lost 7 bases, and 11 bases lay between the germline ends. This CDR3 has 14 amino acids. The germline V gene has CDR1 SGHVS and CDR2 FNYEAQ. CDR3 nucleotides: TGTGCCAGCAGCTTAACTGAGTGGGGCGGGGAGCTGTTTTTT. This codes for CASSLTEWGGELFF.

This clonotype appeared many times. This sequence joins TRBV9 and TRBJ2-7, with TRBD2 matching 7 bases. This CDR3 comprises 15 residues. Germline CDR1 and CDR2: SGDLS and YYNGEE. Germline trimming cut 0 bases from V and 1 base from J; bases unmatched to any gene: 4. For the CDR3, the DNA is TGTGCCAGCAGCGTAGGGTCGGGAGGATCCTACGAGCAGTACTTC. It yields the protein CASSVGSGGSYEQYF. Variable domain in full (rest from reference TRBV9 and TRBJ2-7): DSGVTQTPKHLITATGQRVTLRCSPRSGDLSVYWYQQSLDQGLQFLIQYYNGEERAKGNILERFSAQQFPDLHSELNLSSLELGDSALYFCASSVGSGGSYEQYFGPGTRLTVT.

This clonotype was seen more than once but under ten times. The J gene is TRBJ1-3, the V gene TRBV2, with 7 bases identical to TRBD1. Germline loops: CDR1 SNHLY, CDR2 FYNNEI. V lost 6 bases to trimming and J lost 4 bases; unmatched junction nucleotides: 15. The length of the CDR3 is 17 residues. As DNA, the CDR3 is TGTGCCAGCAGCCTTTCTCCCGGGACAGCGGACGGAAACACCATATATTTT. The encoded protein is CASSLSPGTADGNTIYF.

The chain is built from TRBV4-3 and TRBJ2-1, with 11 bases that match TRBD2. Germline assignment: CDR1 LGHNA and CDR2 YSLEER. The V gene end was trimmed by 0 bases and the J gene end by 4 bases; junction bases not matched to a gene: 8. The CDR3 runs 18 residues. CDR3 coding DNA: TGCGCCAGCAGCCAAGATCACCAGGGACTAGCGGCGTACAATGAGCAGTTCTTC. Amino acid sequence: CASSQDHQGLAAYNEQFF.

This clonotype was recorded at least ten times. This chain links TRBV7-9 with TRBJ2-2; D not resolved. Germline loops: CDR1 SEHNR, CDR2 FQNEAQ (reference sequence). V lost 5 bases and J 2 bases, leaving 12 bases between the germline ends. This CDR3 has 15 amino acids. The CDR3 is CASSHSTGNTGELFF. CDR3 DNA sequence: TGTGCCAGCAGCCACAGTACGGGTAACACCGGGGAGCTGTTTTTT.

This clonotype was found many times. V and J are TRBV20-1 and TRBJ2-3; 12 bases line up with TRBD2. V lost 3 bases to trimming and J lost 4 bases; unmatched junction nucleotides: 5. Germline loops: CDR1 DFQATT, CDR2 SNEGSKA (reference sequence). The CDR3 totals 15 residues. Here the CDR3 reads CSASQGLAGSDTQYF. The CDR3 region has the DNA TGCAGTGCTAGTCAAGGACTAGCGGGGTCAGATACGCAGTATTTT.

This clonotype was counted at least ten times. The V call is TRBV12-3 or TRBV12-4, the J call TRBJ2-6; 9 nucleotides line up with TRBD2. The CDR3 extends over 18 amino acids. Trimming at V came to 3 bases and at J to 0 bases, leaving 6 bases not matched to a gene. CDR3 DNA sequence: TGTGCCAGCAGTTTCCTAGCGGGGATTCACTCTGGGGCCAACGTCCTGACTTTC. Its protein is CASSFLAGIHSGANVLTF.

There are many counts of this clonotype. The chain couples TRBV7-9 to TRBJ1-1; a weak D match, TRBD1 (5 bases). CDR3 length: 12 amino acids. V lost 2 bases and J lost 5, with 6 bases in between. Germline CDR1 is SEHNR and CDR2 is FQNEAQ (reference sequence). The CDR3, as DNA: TGTGCCAGCAGCTTAAGACAGACTGAAGCTTTCTTT. Protein product: CASSLRQTEAFF.